These 30 T cell receptor beta chains originate from one sample sequenced in a study of T cells after yellow fever vaccination. TCRdb reprocessed the 5' RACE reads via MiXCR and lists one record per CDR3 protein. The sample carries 100,000 to 150,000 distinct CDR3 sequences, more than 7.5% recorded once. The sequencing here drew on CD8+ T cells sorted from PBMCs, taken on the day of the yellow fever booster vaccination. These receptors were collected from a man between 18 and 35 years old who received the YFV17D yellow fever vaccine.

The rearrangement joins TRBV6-2 or TRBV6-3 to TRBJ2-1; TRBD1 or TRBD2 may be the D gene (5 bases each). The V gene lost 6 bases and the J gene lost 4 bases, with 16 bases spanning the gap. CDR1 and CDR2 from the germline V gene are MNHEY and SVGEGT. The CDR3 totals 15 residues. The CDR3 sequence is CASSYQGPRYNEQFF. CDR3 nucleotide sequence: TGTGCCAGCAGCTATCAGGGACCGAGGTACAATGAGCAGTTCTTC.

This clonotype was seen a few times. The chain has TRBV20-1 and TRBJ2-1, with TRBD2 matching 8 bases. Germline-derived CDR1 and CDR2 are DFQATT and SNEGSKA (reference sequence). CDR3 length: 16 residues. With V trimmed by 0 bases and J by 13 bases, 17 bases remained unmatched. The CDR3: CSARELSGRLALAQFF. The CDR3 nucleotides read TGCAGTGCTAGAGAGCTGTCGGGGAGACTAGCGCTAGCACAGTTCTTC.

This clonotype turned up a few times. The chain is built from TRBV12-3 or TRBV12-4 and TRBJ1-1; unclear D gene. The CDR3 length is 11 residues. V shed 10 bases and J shed 10 bases, with 16 bases lying between them. The CDR3 is CATGRFEGAFF. The CDR3 nucleotides are TGTGCCACCGGGCGGTTTGAGGGAGCTTTCTTT.

The chain employs TRBV7-9 and TRBJ2-1; D is perhaps TRBD2 (5 bases). In germline, CDR1 is SEHNR, CDR2 FQNEAQ (reference sequence). The CDR3 length is 12 residues. The ends were cut back, 4 bases at V and 7 bases at J, with 8 bases in the middle. The CDR3 is CASSYEGNEQFF. For the CDR3, the DNA is TGTGCCAGCAGCTACGAGGGAAATGAGCAGTTCTTC.

The rearrangement links TRBV20-1 to TRBJ2-2; 9 positions agree with TRBD1. CDR1 is DFQATT and CDR2 is SNEGSKA in the germline V gene (reference sequence). Trimming took 6 bases from V and 1 from J; bases not matched to a gene: 9. CDR3 length equals 16 residues. The CDR3 DNA follows: TGCAGTGCCATTGCTCTGGACAGGGGGAACACCGGGGAGCTGTTTTTT. Its protein product is CSAIALDRGNTGELFF.

This clonotype was seen a few times. This chain's CDR3 is CASSLTGSVPYNEQFF. CDR3 sequence (DNA): TGCGCCAGCAGCTTGACAGGGTCCGTCCCTTACAATGAGCAGTTCTTC. This rearrangement joins TRBV5-1 to TRBJ2-1, with D perhaps matching TRBD1 (6 bases). V dropped 1 base and J dropped 4 bases, with 15 bases sitting between them. CDR1 is SGHRS, CDR2 YFSETQ, per germline. The CDR3 runs to 16 residues. Drawing the rest from reference TRBV5-1 and TRBJ2-1, the complete variable domain is KAGVTQTPRYLIKTRGQQVTLSCSPISGHRSVSWYQQTPGQGLQFLFEYFSETQRNKGNFPGRFSGRQFSNSRSEMNVSTLELGDSALYLCASSLTGSVPYNEQFFGPGTRLTVL.

DNA of the CDR3: TGTGCCAGCAGCGGCCCTGACAGGGGTGCCACTAACTATGGCTACACCTTC. It yields the protein CASSGPDRGATNYGYTF. This sequence joins TRBV9 and TRBJ1-2, with 8 bases aligning to TRBD1. The V segment lost 3 bases and the J segment 0 bases; nucleotides outside the gene matches: 10. This CDR3 comprises 17 residues. CDR1 SGDLS and CDR2 YYNGEE come from the germline V gene.

This clonotype has only a few counts. The chain combines TRBV19 with TRBJ2-7; possible D gene TRBD1, 6 bases. This CDR3 spans 13 amino acids. The ends were cut back, 3 bases at V and 2 bases at J, with 8 bases in the middle. The V gene's germline CDR1 is LNHDA and CDR2 SQIVND (reference sequence). CDR3 loop: CASSMTGTYEQYF. As DNA, the CDR3 is TGTGCCAGTAGTATGACAGGAACCTACGAGCAGTACTTC.

The sample holds a few counts of this clonotype. CDR3 DNA sequence: TGCGCCAGCATCACAGGGCTAGCGGGGGCTGGTGAGCAGTTCTTC. This translates into CASITGLAGAGEQFF. The rearrangement links TRBV5-1 to TRBJ2-1; TRBD2 agrees at 10 bases. The CDR3 contains 15 residues. Germline CDR1 and CDR2: SGHRS and YFSETQ. J gave up 9 bases and V 6 bases, and 12 bases lay outside the gene matches.

The sample holds a few counts of this clonotype. The chain carries TRBV9 and TRBJ2-5; TRBD2 matches 9 bases. The CDR3 has 15 residues. Germline values: CDR1 SGDLS, CDR2 YYNGEE. Germline trimming cut 4 bases from V and 7 bases from J; bases unmatched to any gene: 11. This chain's CDR3 is CASSPIAGARGTQYF. The CDR3 nucleotides are TGTGCCAGCAGCCCAATAGCGGGGGCTAGAGGGACCCAGTACTTC.

Only a few counts were recorded for this clonotype. The chain combines TRBV4-3 with TRBJ2-4; 11 bases match TRBD2. The CDR3 runs to 15 residues. V dropped 0 bases and J dropped 10; count of bases not matched to a gene: 5. CDR1 LGHNA and CDR2 YSLEER come from the germline V gene. For the CDR3, the DNA is TGCGCCAGCAGCCAAGATAGCGGGGGGGCGCGAATTCAGTACTTC. This encodes CASSQDSGGARIQYF.

At least ten counts were recorded for this clonotype. The chain recombines TRBV23-1 with TRBJ2-2; no clear D gene. TRBV23-1 is given ORF status, its function remaining uncertain. Trimming left V 3 bases short and J 4 bases short, with 0 bases between. This CDR3 is built from 11 residues. CDR3 sequence reads: CASSHTGELFF. The CDR3 nucleotides are TGCGCCAGCAGTCACACCGGGGAGCTGTTTTTT.

The table lists this clonotype with a few counts. The chain employs TRBV12-3 or TRBV12-4 and TRBJ2-4; 7 positions agree with TRBD1. The V gene end was trimmed by 10 bases and the J gene end by 7 bases; junction bases not matched to a gene: 13. This CDR3 is built from 14 residues. This CDR3 is CAIATGRYGNIQYF. CDR3 in DNA: TGTGCCATTGCGACAGGGCGCTATGGGAACATTCAGTACTTC.

This clonotype has only a few counts. V gene TRBV7-9 combines with J gene TRBJ1-1; D is perhaps TRBD1 (5 bases). Germline loops: CDR1 SEHNR, CDR2 FQNEAQ (reference sequence). V was trimmed by 4 bases and J by 7 bases, leaving 7 bases between them. The CDR3 runs 11 residues. CDR3 amino acids: CASSYQGEAFF. The CDR3 nucleotides are TGTGCCAGCAGCTATCAGGGTGAAGCTTTCTTT.

This clonotype was seen a few times. The CDR3 coding sequence is TGTGCCAGCGCGGATCGGCGCAACAACTATGGCTACACCTTC. It translates to CASADRRNNYGYTF. The chain recombines TRBV2 with TRBJ1-2; D is undetermined. Trimming took 8 bases from V and 2 from J, leaving 15 bases between them. This CDR3 contains 14 residues. The germline gives CDR1 SNHLY, CDR2 FYNNEI.

This clonotype came up a few times. J is TRBJ2-1 and V is TRBV5-1, with 7 nucleotides matching TRBD1. The length of the CDR3 is 15 residues. Germline trimming cut 8 bases from V and 5 bases from J; bases unmatched to any gene: 13. Germline values: CDR1 SGHRS, CDR2 YFSETQ. Written as DNA, the CDR3 is TGCGCCAGTTATCGACAGGGCCGTTTGGACAATGAGCAGTTCTTC. The encoded protein is CASYRQGRLDNEQFF.

The table lists this clonotype with a few counts. The chain has TRBV5-4 and TRBJ2-5, with a possible D match to TRBD2 (6 bases). The CDR3 runs 14 residues. Germline V gene lookup returns CDR1 SGHNT and CDR2 YYREEE (reference sequence). The V end was cut by 3 bases, the J end by 5 bases, with 14 bases between. The CDR3 here is CASSSTTREETQYF. In nucleotides, the CDR3 is TGTGCCAGCAGCTCGACCACCCGGGAGGAGACCCAGTACTTC.

The rearrangement uses TRBV20-1 and TRBJ2-3; 9 bases agree with TRBD2. After removal of 3 bases from V and 2 bases from J, the junction contained 9 bases not matched to a gene. This CDR3 spans 16 amino acids. Germline V lookup: CDR1 DFQATT, CDR2 SNEGSKA (reference sequence). CDR3 amino acids: CSASFGGGANTDTQYF. Written as DNA, the CDR3 is TGCAGTGCTAGCTTTGGCGGGGGGGCCAACACAGATACGCAGTATTTT.

The chain couples TRBV2 to TRBJ2-3; 7 bases line up with TRBD1. In germline, CDR1 is SNHLY, CDR2 FYNNEI. CDR3 length equals 14 residues. Trimming cost V 6 bases and J 4 bases; bases outside gene matches: 7. The DNA of the CDR3 is TGTGCCAGCAGATCAACAGGGGTTCCAGATACGCAGTATTTT. This encodes CASRSTGVPDTQYF.

The sample holds a few counts of this clonotype. DNA of the CDR3: TGCAGTGCTAGGTCGGGGGCGAACACTGAAGCTTTCTTT. Protein product: CSARSGANTEAFF. This chain uses TRBV20-1 with TRBJ1-1; D is perhaps TRBD1 (6 bases). CDR1 is DFQATT and CDR2 is SNEGSKA in the germline V gene (reference sequence). The CDR3 has 13 amino acids. V lost 3 bases and J lost 1, with 9 bases in between.

The rearrangement links TRBV3-1 to TRBJ2-3, with 9 bases lining up with TRBD2. This CDR3 is 16 amino acids long. Germline CDR1 reads LGHDT; CDR2 reads YNNKEL (reference sequence). V lost 4 bases, J lost 2 bases, and 7 bases stayed unmatched. The CDR3, as DNA: TGTGCCAGCAGCCGGAGCGGGGGGACACTCACAGATACGCAGTATTTT. It translates to CASSRSGGTLTDTQYF.

V and J are TRBV18 and TRBJ1-2, with D tentatively TRBD1 (5 bases). This CDR3 spans 16 amino acids. From germline, CDR1 is KGHSH and CDR2 LQKENI. Trimming took 6 bases from V and 0 from J, leaving 17 bases between them. The CDR3 region has the DNA TGTGCCAGCTCGCTGACCGGGACGGAATCTAACTATGGCTACACCTTC. Amino acid sequence: CASSLTGTESNYGYTF.

This clonotype was counted only a few times. The J gene is TRBJ1-6, the V gene TRBV12-3 or TRBV12-4, with 7 nucleotides matching TRBD1. The CDR3 extends over 16 amino acids. The ends lost 0 bases at V and 4 bases at J; junction bases unmatched: 3. The CDR3 DNA reads as TGTGCCAGCAGTTTAGCGAGGGACAGTTATAATTCACCCCTCCACTTT. Residues: CASSLARDSYNSPLHF.

V and J are TRBV5-1 and TRBJ2-7; D is uncertain. V was shortened by 5 bases and J by 5 bases, with 8 bases between the two germline ends. Germline V gene sequence: CDR1 SGHRS, CDR2 YFSETQ. The CDR3 is 11 amino acids. The CDR3 coding sequence is TGCGCCAGCAGACTAAAGCACGAGCAGTACTTC. Translation: CASRLKHEQYF.

This clonotype was observed a handful of times. V and J are TRBV4-2 and TRBJ2-2; the D gene could be TRBD1 or TRBD2 (6 bases each). V was pared by 3 bases and J by 0 bases, with 17 bases between. The CDR3 totals 18 residues. Per the germline V gene, CDR1 is LGHNA and CDR2 is YNFKEQ. The CDR3: CASSQGGAGTSNTGELFF. DNA of the CDR3: TGTGCCAGCAGCCAGGGCGGGGCCGGGACATCGAACACCGGGGAGCTGTTTTTT.

The chain recombines TRBV7-9 with TRBJ2-3; no firm D call. Germline CDR1 and CDR2: SEHNR and FQNEAQ (reference sequence). There are 14 residues in the CDR3. The ends were cut back, 5 bases at V and 1 base at J, with 10 bases in the middle. This CDR3 reads CASSQSDRTDTQYF. The CDR3, as DNA: TGTGCCAGCAGCCAATCGGATCGCACAGATACGCAGTATTTT.

The chain uses TRBV7-2 and TRBJ2-1; TRBD2 aligns across 8 bases. The CDR3 sequence is 17 residues long. V dropped 5 bases and J dropped 8; count of bases not matched to a gene: 17. Looked up from germline, CDR1 is SGHTA and CDR2 is FQGNSA. CDR3 sequence reads: CASSREASGSLWHEQFF. The CDR3 coding sequence is TGTGCCAGCAGCCGCGAGGCTAGCGGGTCGCTCTGGCATGAGCAGTTCTTC. The variable domain in full, with the rest retrieved from reference TRBV7-2 and TRBJ2-1, is GAGVSQSPSNKVTEKGKDVELRCDPISGHTALYWYRQSLGQGLEFLIYFQGNSAPDKSGLPSDRFSAERTGGSVSTLTIQRTQQEDSAVYLCASSREASGSLWHEQFFGPGTRLTVL.

This clonotype has ten or more counts. V usage is TRBV5-5 and J usage is TRBJ2-1, with D perhaps being TRBD1 or TRBD2 (5 bases each). The CDR3 runs to 13 residues. V lost 6 bases and J lost 6, with 13 bases in between. Germline-derived CDR1 and CDR2 are SGHKS and YYEKEE (reference sequence). The CDR3 loop reads CASTRDGTNEQFF. Here the CDR3 DNA reads TGTGCCAGCACCCGAGACGGGACCAATGAGCAGTTCTTC.

The genes are TRBV7-8 and TRBJ2-3; no firm D call. V lost 2 bases to trimming and J lost 2 bases, with 14 bases between them. The CDR3 has 16 residues. Germline CDR1 is SGHVS and CDR2 is FQNEAQ. The CDR3 spells CASSLNVAEITDTQYF. For the CDR3, the DNA is TGTGCCAGCAGCTTAAACGTCGCGGAGATCACAGATACGCAGTATTTT. Together with reference TRBV7-8 and TRBJ2-3, the CDR3 gives the full variable domain: GAGVSQSPRYKVAKRGQDVALRCDPISGHVSLFWYQQALGQGPEFLTYFQNEAQLDKSGLPSDRFFAERPEGSVSTLKIQRTQQEDSAVYLCASSLNVAEITDTQYFGPGTRLTVL.

This clonotype appeared a few times. The rearrangement uses TRBV10-3 and TRBJ2-3; D may be TRBD1 (5 bases). Trimming left V 7 bases short and J 1 base short, with 12 bases between. CDR1 and CDR2 from the germline V gene are ENHRY and SYGVKD. The CDR3 length is 14 residues. The CDR3 protein is CAIKKQARTDTQYF. In DNA form, the CDR3 reads TGTGCCATCAAGAAACAGGCGCGCACAGATACGCAGTATTTT.